The 9 T cell receptor beta chains reported below all come from one sample, sequenced in a study of blood T cell repertoires in COVID-19 (dated by TCRdb to about 2020). The library came from the immunoSEQ multiplex PCR assay. This is the immuneACCESS table as TCRdb keeps it, with only in-frame sequences that have V and J called. A part of the clones is gone; compared with another copy, unresolved V genes explain less than half, and the rest is unexplained. Within this sample are about 150,000 clones, with about 83% of them counted one time only. 2.5% to 3% of the sample lies in the top ten. The sequenced sample consisted of peripheral blood. Receptors were obtained from a woman over 75 with COVID-19, enrolled during active disease.

The gene calls are TRBV7-2 and TRBJ2-7; possibly TRBD2 for D (6 bases). Per the germline V gene, CDR1 is SGHTA and CDR2 is FQGNSA. CDR3 size: 14 residues. The V gene lost 0 bases and the J gene lost 6 bases, with 12 bases spanning the gap. CDR3 bases: TGTGCCAGCAGCTTAGCGGGAGGTGGTTTCGAGCAGTACTTC. Translated, it gives CASSLAGGGFEQYF.

The chain's CDR3 is CASTSGGIAFF. The CDR3 DNA reads TGTGCCAGCACCTCAGGGGGGATTGCTTTCTTT. This chain uses TRBV2 with TRBJ1-1, with TRBD1 matching 7 bases. The CDR3 has 11 amino acids. Germline trimming cut 7 bases from V and 11 bases from J; bases unmatched to any gene: 7. Germline lookup yields CDR1 SNHLY and CDR2 FYNNEI. Together with reference TRBV2 and TRBJ1-1, the CDR3 gives the full variable domain: EPEVTQTPSHQVTQMGQEVILRCVPISNHLYFYWYRQILGQKVEFLVSFYNNEISEKSEIFDDQFSVERPDGSNFTLKIRSTKLEDSAMYFCASTSGGIAFFGQGTRLTVV.

The sample holds one count of this clone. The genes are TRBV9 and TRBJ1-1; D unclear. V gave up 2 bases and J gave up 0 bases, with 5 bases separating them. CDR3 length equals 13 residues. Germline V gives CDR1 SGDLS, CDR2 YYNGEE. The CDR3 is CASSVRMNTEAFF. The CDR3 nucleotides are TGTGCCAGCAGCGTGAGGATGAACACTGAAGCTTTCTTT.

The rearrangement links TRBV2 to TRBJ1-2; 9 bases agree with TRBD1. The germline CDR1 and CDR2 sequences are SNHLY and FYNNEI. Trimming removed 8 bases from V and 1 base from J; junction bases left unmatched: 11. The CDR3 length is 16 residues. CDR3 nucleotides: TGTGCCAGCGAAGGGTTGGGACAGGGAAGTAACTATGGCTACACCTTC. Protein product: CASEGLGQGSNYGYTF.

The chain carries TRBV11-2 and TRBJ1-1, with D perhaps TRBD1 (5 bases). The CDR3 has 13 amino acids. The V gene's germline CDR1 is SGHAT and CDR2 FQNNGV. The V end was cut by 5 bases, the J end by 1 base, with 8 bases between. The CDR3 DNA follows: TGTGCCAGCAGCCGTGACAGGAACACTGAAGCTTTCTTT. Translation gives CASSRDRNTEAFF. The variable domain in full, completed from reference TRBV11-2 and TRBJ1-1, reads EAGVAQSPRYKIIEKRQSVAFWCNPISGHATLYWYQQILGQGPKLLIQFQNNGVVDDSQLPKDRFSAERLKGVDSTLKIQPAKLEDSAVYLCASSRDRNTEAFFGQGTRLTVV.

The table lists this clone with a count of one. The chain couples TRBV6-4 to TRBJ2-7; D is possibly TRBD2 (5 bases). Trimming left V 7 bases short and J 1 base short, with 20 bases between. The germline gives CDR1 MRHNA, CDR2 SNTAGT. CDR3 length equals 16 residues. The CDR3 spells CASNSKTGNFSYEQYF. DNA for the CDR3: TGTGCCAGCAATAGCAAGACCGGGAATTTTTCCTACGAGCAGTACTTC.

The J gene is TRBJ2-1, the V gene TRBV5-1, with D hard to call. This CDR3 region has 11 residues. CDR1 is SGHRS and CDR2 is YFSETQ in the germline V gene. V shed 5 bases and J shed 9 bases, with 9 bases lying between them. The CDR3 sequence: CASRFSVEQFF. CDR3 DNA: TGCGCCAGCAGGTTTAGTGTTGAGCAGTTCTTC.

This clone appeared a few times. The rearrangement uses TRBV2 and TRBJ1-2; 7 bases align to TRBD1. After removal of 9 bases from V and 1 base from J, the junction contained 5 bases not matched to a gene. The CDR3 runs 13 residues. CDR1 and CDR2 from the germline V gene are SNHLY and FYNNEI. The CDR3 spells CARENRGNYGYTF. The CDR3 DNA is TGTGCCAGGGAAAACAGGGGTAACTATGGCTACACCTTC.

This clone was seen once. Written as DNA, the CDR3 is TGTGCCAGCAGCCGGGGACAGCCCTACGAGCAGTACTTC. This sequence encodes CASSRGQPYEQYF. The chain couples TRBV6-5 to TRBJ2-7; 7 nucleotides line up with TRBD1. Looked up from germline, CDR1 is MNHEY and CDR2 is SVGAGI. CDR3 size: 13 residues. V lost 6 bases and J lost 2; bases outside the gene matches: 4.